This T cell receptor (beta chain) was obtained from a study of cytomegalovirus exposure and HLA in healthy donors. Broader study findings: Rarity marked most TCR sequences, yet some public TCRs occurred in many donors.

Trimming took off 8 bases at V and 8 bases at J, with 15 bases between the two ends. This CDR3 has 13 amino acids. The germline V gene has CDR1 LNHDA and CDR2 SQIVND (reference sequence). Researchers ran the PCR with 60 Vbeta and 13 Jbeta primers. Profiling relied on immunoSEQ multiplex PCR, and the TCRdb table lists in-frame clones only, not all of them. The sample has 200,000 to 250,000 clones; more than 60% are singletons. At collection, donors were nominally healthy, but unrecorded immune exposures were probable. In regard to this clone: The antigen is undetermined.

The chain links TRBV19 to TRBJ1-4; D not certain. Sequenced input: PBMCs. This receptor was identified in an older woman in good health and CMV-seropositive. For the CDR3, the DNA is TGTGCCAGTCGGCGGTCCCCGGGGGAAAAACTGTTTTTT. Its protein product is CASRRSPGEKLFF. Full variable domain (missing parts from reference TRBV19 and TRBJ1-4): DGGITQSPKYLFRKEGQNVTLSCEQNLNHDAMYWYRQDPGQGLRLIYYSQIVNDFQKGDIAEGYSVSREKKESFPLTVTSAQKNPTAFYLCASRRSPGEKLFFGSGTQLSVL.